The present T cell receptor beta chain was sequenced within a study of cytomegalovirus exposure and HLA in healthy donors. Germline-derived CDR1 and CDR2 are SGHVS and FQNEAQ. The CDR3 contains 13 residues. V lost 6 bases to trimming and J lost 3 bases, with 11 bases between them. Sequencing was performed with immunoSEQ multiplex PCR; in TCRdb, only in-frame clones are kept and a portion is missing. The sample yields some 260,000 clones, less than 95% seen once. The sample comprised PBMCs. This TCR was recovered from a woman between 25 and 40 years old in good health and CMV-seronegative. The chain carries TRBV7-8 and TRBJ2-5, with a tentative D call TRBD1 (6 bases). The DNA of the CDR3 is TGTGCCAGCAGGCCAGGGGTTGAAGAGACCCAGTACTTC. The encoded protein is CASRPGVEETQYF.